This T cell receptor beta chain was recovered during a study of cytotoxic CD8 clonotypes in ibrutinib-treated CLL. TCRdb's copy holds only in-frame clones and misses some; the assay was immunoSEQ multiplex PCR. The table records around 130,000 clones, approximately 80% of them present only once. This CDR3 is 18 amino acids long. The input for sequencing was PBMCs, taken after 24 months of ibrutinib treatment. This rearrangement joins TRBV21-1 to TRBJ2-3; TRBD2 is taken as the D call from the table, unchecked against the DNA. TRBV21-1 is listed as a pseudogene. The sequence was collected from a human donor with chronic lymphocytic leukemia. CDR3 sequence (DNA): TGTGCCAGCAGCGAGTCGTTTATAGCGGGGAGAAAGGGGGATACGCAGTATTTT. Translating it yields CASSESFIAGRKGDTQYF.